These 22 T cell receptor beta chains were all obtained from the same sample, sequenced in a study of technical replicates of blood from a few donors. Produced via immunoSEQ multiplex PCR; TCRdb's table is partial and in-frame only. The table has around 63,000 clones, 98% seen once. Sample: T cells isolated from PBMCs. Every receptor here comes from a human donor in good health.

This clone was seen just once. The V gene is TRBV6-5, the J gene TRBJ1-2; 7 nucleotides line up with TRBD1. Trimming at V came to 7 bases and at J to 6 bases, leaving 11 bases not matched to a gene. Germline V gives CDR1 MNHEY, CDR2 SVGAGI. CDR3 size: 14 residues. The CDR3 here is CASKGWNRGDGYTF. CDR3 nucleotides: TGTGCCAGCAAGGGGTGGAACAGGGGCGATGGCTACACCTTC.

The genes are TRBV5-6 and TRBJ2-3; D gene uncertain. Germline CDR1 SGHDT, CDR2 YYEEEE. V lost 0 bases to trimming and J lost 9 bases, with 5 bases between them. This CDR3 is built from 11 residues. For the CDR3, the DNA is TGTGCCAGCAGCTTGGGCCAGACGCAGTATTTT. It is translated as CASSLGQTQYF.

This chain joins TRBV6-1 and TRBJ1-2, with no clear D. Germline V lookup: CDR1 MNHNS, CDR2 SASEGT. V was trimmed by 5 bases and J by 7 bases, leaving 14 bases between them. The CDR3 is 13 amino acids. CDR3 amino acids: CASSPEPLGGYTF. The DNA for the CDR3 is TGTGCCAGCAGTCCAGAACCGCTTGGTGGCTACACCTTC.

CDR3: CASSQALRQGGEKLFF. The CDR3 bases are TGCGCCAGCAGCCAAGCCCTAAGACAGGGAGGAGAAAAACTGTTTTTT. The genes are TRBV4-1 and TRBJ1-4, with 7 bases matching TRBD1. Germline V CDR1 and CDR2: MGHRA, YSYEKL. The J segment lost 8 bases and the V segment lost 1 base, leaving 10 bases of the junction unmatched. The CDR3 spans 16 residues.

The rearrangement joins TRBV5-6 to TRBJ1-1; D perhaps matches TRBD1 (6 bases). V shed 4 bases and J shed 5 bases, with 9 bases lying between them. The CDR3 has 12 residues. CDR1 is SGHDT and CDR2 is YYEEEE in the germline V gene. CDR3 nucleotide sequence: TGTGCCAGCAGCCTAGGGACAACTGAAGCTTTCTTT. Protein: CASSLGTTEAFF.

The CDR3 sequence is CASSPMALAGVNEQFF. The CDR3 DNA is TGCGCCAGCAGCCCCATGGCACTAGCGGGGGTAAATGAGCAGTTCTTC. The chain couples TRBV4-1 to TRBJ2-1; 11 bases map to TRBD2. Germline trimming cut 4 bases from V and 7 bases from J; bases unmatched to any gene: 9. The germline gives CDR1 MGHRA, CDR2 YSYEKL. The CDR3 is 16 amino acids.

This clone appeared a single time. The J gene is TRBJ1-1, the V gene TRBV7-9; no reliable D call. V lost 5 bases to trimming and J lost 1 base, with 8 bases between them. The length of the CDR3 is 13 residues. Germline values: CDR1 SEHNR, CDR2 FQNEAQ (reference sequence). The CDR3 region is CASSPPRNTEAFF. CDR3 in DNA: TGTGCCAGCAGCCCCCCCCGGAACACTGAAGCTTTCTTT.

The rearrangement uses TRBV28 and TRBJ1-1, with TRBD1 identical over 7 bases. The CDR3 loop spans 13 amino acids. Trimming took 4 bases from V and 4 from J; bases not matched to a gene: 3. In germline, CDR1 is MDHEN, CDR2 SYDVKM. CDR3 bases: TGTGCCAGCAGTTCGGCAGGGGGCACTGAAGCTTTCTTT. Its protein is CASSSAGGTEAFF.

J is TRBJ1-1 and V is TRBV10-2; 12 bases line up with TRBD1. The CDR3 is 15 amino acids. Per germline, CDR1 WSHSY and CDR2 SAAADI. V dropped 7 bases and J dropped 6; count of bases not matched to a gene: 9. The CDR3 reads CASKSGTGGLAEAFF. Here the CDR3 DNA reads TGCGCCAGCAAATCCGGGACAGGGGGCTTGGCTGAAGCTTTCTTT.

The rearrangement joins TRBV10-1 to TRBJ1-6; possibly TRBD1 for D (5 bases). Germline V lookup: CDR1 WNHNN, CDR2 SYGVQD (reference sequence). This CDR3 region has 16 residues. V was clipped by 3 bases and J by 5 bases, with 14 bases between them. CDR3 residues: CASSESGWVDNSPLHF. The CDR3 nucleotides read TGCGCCAGCAGTGAATCAGGGTGGGTTGATAATTCACCCCTCCACTTT.

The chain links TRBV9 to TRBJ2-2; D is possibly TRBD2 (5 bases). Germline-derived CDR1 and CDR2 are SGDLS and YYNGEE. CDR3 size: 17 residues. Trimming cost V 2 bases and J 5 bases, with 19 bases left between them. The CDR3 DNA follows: TGTGCCAGCAGCGTCCAAATCCCGGGATTCGGGACCGGGGAGCTGTTTTTT. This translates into CASSVQIPGFGTGELFF.

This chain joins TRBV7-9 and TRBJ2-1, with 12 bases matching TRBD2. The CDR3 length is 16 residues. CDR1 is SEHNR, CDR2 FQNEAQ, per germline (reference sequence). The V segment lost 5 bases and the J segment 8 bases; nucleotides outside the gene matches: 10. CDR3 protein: CASSTLLAGGPDEQFF. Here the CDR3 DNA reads TGTGCCAGCAGCACGCTCCTAGCGGGGGGGCCGGATGAGCAGTTCTTC.

In nucleotides, the CDR3 is TGCGCCAGCAGCCAGGTACGTCCGGGAGCTGAGCAGTTCTTC. This translates into CASSQVRPGAEQFF. The genes are TRBV4-1 and TRBJ2-1, with a tentative D call TRBD2 (6 bases). Germline V gene data show CDR1 as MGHRA and CDR2 as YSYEKL. The CDR3 is 14 residues long. The V and J ends lost 3 bases and 9 bases respectively, with 15 bases between them.

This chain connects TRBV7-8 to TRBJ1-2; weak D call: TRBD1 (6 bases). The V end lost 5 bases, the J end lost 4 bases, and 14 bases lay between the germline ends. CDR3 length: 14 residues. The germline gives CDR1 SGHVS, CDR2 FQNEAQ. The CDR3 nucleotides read TGTGCCAGCAGCCCTGCAGGGGAGGGCTATGGCTACACCTTC. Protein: CASSPAGEGYGYTF.

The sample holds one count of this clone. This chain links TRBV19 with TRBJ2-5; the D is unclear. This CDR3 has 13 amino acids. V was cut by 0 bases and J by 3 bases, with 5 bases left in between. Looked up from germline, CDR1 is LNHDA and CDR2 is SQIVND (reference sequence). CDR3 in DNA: TGTGCCAGTAGTATAGACAGGAAAGAGACCCAGTACTTC. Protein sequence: CASSIDRKETQYF.

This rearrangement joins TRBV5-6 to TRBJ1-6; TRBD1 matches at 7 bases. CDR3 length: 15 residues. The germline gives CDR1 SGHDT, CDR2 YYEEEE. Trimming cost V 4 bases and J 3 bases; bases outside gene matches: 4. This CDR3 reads CASSDGQDYNSPLHF. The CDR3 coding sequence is TGTGCCAGCAGCGACGGACAGGACTATAATTCACCCCTCCACTTT.

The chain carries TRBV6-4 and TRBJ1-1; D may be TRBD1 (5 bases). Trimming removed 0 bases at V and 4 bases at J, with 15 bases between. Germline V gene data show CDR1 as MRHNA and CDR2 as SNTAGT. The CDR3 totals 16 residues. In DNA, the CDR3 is TGTGCCAGCAGTGACTCTACGGGCAGGGAGGGCACTGAAGCTTTCTTT. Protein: CASSDSTGREGTEAFF.

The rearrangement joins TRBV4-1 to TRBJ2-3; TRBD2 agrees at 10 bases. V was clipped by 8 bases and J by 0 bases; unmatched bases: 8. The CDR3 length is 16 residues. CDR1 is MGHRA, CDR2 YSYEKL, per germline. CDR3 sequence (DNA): TGCGCCAGCCGGAAAGCGGGAGGGGGGAGCACAGATACGCAGTATTTT. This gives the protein CASRKAGGGSTDTQYF.

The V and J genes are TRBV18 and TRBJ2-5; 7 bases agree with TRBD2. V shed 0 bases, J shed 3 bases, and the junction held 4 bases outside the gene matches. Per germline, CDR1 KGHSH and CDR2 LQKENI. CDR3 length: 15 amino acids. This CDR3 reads CASSPPGGGEETQYF. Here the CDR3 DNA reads TGTGCCAGCTCACCACCAGGCGGGGGAGAAGAGACCCAGTACTTC.

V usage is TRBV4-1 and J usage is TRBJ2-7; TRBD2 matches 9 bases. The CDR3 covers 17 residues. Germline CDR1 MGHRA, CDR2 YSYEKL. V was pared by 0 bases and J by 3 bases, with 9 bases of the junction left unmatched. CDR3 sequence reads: CASSQDHVSLAGYEQYF. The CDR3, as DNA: TGCGCCAGCAGCCAAGACCACGTATCACTAGCGGGCTACGAGCAGTACTTC.

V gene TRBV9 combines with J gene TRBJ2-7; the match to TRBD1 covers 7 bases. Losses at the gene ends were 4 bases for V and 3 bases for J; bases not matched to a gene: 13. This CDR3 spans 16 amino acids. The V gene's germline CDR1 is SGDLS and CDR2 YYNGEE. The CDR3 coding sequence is TGTGCCAGCAGCCCTCAACCCGGGACAGCAAACTACGAGCAGTACTTC. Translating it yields CASSPQPGTANYEQYF.

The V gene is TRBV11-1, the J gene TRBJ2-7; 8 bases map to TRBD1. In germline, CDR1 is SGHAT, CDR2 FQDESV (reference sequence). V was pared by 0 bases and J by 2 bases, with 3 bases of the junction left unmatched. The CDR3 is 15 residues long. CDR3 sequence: CASSLATGATYEQYF. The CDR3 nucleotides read TGTGCCAGCAGCTTAGCGACAGGGGCCACCTACGAGCAGTACTTC.